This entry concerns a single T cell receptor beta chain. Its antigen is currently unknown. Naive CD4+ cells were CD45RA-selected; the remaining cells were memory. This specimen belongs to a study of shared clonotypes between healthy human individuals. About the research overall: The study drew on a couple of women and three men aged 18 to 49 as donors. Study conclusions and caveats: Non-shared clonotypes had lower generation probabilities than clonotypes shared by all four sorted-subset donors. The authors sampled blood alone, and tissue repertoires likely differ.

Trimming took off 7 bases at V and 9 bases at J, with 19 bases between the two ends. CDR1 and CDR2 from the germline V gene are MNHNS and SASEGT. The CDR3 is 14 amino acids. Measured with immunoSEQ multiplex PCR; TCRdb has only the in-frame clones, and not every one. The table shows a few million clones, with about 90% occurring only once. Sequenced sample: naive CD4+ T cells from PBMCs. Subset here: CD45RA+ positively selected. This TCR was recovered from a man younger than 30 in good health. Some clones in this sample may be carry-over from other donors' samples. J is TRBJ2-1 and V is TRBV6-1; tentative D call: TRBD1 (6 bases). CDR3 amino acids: CASTLGRGVREQFF. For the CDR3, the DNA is TGTGCCAGCACCTTGGGCAGGGGCGTTCGTGAGCAGTTCTTC.